The TCR beta chain described here comes from a study of blood T cells in healthy people across ages. PCR was performed a second time for about 7 to 12 cycles using a sample-barcoded 5' primer and a J-beta primer mix. A single record per CDR3 protein comes from TCRdb applying MiXCR to the 5' RACE reads. The sample holds fewer than 1,000,000 distinct CDR3 sequences, under 45% seen once. In this sample, this clonotype turned up a few times. There are 15 residues in the CDR3. V trimming: 6 bases; J trimming: 6 bases; junction bases outside the gene matches: 10. Sample: blood. The sequence came from a man in his sixties in good health. This chain links TRBV12-3 or TRBV12-4 with TRBJ1-5; 8 nucleotides align to TRBD1. The CDR3 spells CASSDDRGGSQPQHF. In DNA form, the CDR3 reads TGTGCCAGCAGCGATGACAGGGGTGGTAGTCAGCCCCAGCATTTT.